This T cell receptor (beta chain) was documented in a study of PD-L1 blockade in urothelial cancer. Profiling relied on immunoSEQ multiplex PCR, and the TCRdb table lists in-frame clones only, not all of them. This sample has approximately 72,000 clones, with 75% to 90% found just once. Specified time point: pretreatment peripheral blood. The material was PBMCs, obtained around atezolizumab (anti-PD-L1) treatment. This TCR was sampled from a man in his 60s with urothelial cancer.

CDR3 DNA: TGTGCCAGCAGCTTGAGGAAACAGAGCTCCTACAATGAGCAGTTCTTC. Its translation is CASSLRKQSSYNEQFF. The genes are TRBV5-6 and TRBJ2-1; D not certain. The CDR3 extends over 16 amino acids. V was cut by 1 base and J by 0 bases, with 11 bases left in between. Germline assignment: CDR1 SGHDT and CDR2 YYEEEE.